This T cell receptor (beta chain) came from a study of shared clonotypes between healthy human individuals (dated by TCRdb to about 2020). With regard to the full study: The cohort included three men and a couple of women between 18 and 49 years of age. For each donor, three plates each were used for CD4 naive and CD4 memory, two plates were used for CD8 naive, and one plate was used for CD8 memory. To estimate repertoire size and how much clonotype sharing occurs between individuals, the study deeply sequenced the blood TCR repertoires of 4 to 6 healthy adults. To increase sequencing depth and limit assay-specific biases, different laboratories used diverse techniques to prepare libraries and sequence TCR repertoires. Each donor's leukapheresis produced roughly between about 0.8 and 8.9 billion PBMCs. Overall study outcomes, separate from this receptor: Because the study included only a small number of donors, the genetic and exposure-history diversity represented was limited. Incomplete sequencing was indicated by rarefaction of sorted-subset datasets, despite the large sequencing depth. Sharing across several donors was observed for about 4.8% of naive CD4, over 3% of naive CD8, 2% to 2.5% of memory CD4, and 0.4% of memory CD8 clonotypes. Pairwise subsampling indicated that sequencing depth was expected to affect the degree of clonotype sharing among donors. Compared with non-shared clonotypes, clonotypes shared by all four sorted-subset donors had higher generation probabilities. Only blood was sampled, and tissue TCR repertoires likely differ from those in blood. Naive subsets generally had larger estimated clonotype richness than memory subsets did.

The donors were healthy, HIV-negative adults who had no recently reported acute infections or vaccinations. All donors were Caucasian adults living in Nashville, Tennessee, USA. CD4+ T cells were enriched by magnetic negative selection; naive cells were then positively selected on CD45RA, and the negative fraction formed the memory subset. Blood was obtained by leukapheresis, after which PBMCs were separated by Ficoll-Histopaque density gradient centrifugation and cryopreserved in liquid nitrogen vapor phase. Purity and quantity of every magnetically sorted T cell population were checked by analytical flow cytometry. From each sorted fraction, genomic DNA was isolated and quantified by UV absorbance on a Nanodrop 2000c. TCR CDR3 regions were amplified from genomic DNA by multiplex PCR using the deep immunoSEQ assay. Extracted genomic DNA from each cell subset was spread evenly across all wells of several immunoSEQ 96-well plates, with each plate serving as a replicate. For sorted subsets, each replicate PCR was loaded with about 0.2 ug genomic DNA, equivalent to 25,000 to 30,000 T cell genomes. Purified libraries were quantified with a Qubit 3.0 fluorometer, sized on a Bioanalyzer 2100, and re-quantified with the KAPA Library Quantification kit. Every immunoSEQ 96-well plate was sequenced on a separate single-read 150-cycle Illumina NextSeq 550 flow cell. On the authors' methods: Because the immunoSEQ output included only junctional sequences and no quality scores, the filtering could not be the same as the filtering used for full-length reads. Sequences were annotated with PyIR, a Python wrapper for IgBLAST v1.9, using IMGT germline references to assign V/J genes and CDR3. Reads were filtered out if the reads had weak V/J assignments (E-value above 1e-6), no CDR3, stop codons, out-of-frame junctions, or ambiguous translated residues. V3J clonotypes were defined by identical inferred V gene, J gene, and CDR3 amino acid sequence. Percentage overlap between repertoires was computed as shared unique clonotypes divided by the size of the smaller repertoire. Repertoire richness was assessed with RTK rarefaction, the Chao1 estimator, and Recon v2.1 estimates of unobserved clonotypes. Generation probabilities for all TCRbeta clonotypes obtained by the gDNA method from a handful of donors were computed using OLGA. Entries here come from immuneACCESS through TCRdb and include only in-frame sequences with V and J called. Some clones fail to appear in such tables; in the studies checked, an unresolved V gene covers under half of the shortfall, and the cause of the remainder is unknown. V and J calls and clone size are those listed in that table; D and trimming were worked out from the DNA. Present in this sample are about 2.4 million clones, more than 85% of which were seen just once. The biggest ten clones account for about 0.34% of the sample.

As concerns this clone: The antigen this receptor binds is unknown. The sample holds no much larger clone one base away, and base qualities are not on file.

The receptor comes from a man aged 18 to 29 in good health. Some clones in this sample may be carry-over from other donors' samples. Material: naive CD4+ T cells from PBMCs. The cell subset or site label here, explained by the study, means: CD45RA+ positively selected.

The CDR3 corresponds to CASSFRGKRPGVDEQYF. The DNA is as follows: TGTGCCAGCAGTTTCCGGGGGAAGCGTCCCGGGGTGGACGAGCAGTACTTC. The rearrangement combines TRBV28 with TRBJ2-7, with TRBD2 perhaps the D gene, on 6 matching bases. Inclusive of the bounding cysteine and phenylalanine, the CDR3 is 17 residues long. The only DNA kept is the CDR3, 51 bases in frame from the first base. V is clipped by 3 bases and J by 5 bases, and the sequence between their germline boundaries is 23 bases long. From a lookup of the germline V gene, CDR1 and CDR2 are MDHEN and SYDVKM.